Shown below are 14 T cell receptor beta chains from a single sample sequenced in a study of monozygotic twins with inflammatory bowel disease (dated by TCRdb to about 2019). Receptor libraries were prepared by 5' RACE. The reads were generated on an Illumina HiSeq 2500. TCRdb reprocessed the reads, and each CDR3 protein sequence is entered once, without DNA. The sample has 80,000 or so distinct CDR3 sequences on record. The ten top clones hold 6.5% to 9% of the sample. The sequencing input was blood. The receptors here all came from a human donor with ulcerative colitis or Crohn's disease, or a healthy co-twin of an affected twin (not recorded which).

J is TRBJ2-1 and V is TRBV6-6. CDR3 length equals 14 residues. The germline V gene has CDR1 MNHNY and CDR2 SVGAGI (reference sequence). The CDR3 reads CASSYSRVYNEQFF.

V is TRBV5-1 and J is TRBJ1-6; the TRBD1 assignment by TCRdb is unverifiable without DNA. Germline V gene data show CDR1 as SGHRS and CDR2 as YFSETQ. The CDR3 covers 15 residues. The CDR3 reads CASSLAGTGKRPLHF.

The V and J genes are TRBV28 and TRBJ1-1; TCRdb reports TRBD1, a call that lacks DNA to check it against. Germline values: CDR1 MDHEN, CDR2 SYDVKM. The CDR3 loop spans 17 amino acids. CDR3 residues: CASSFPGAGGNSPGAFF.

This chain connects TRBV5-6 to TRBJ1-5; the TRBD1 assignment by TCRdb is unverifiable without DNA. The CDR3 loop spans 14 amino acids. Germline CDR1 SGHDT, CDR2 YYEEEE. CDR3 sequence: CASSFGTGYQPQHF.

This CDR3 reads CASSSKRQGNNEQFF. The chain couples TRBV5-1 to TRBJ2-1; TCRdb proposes TRBD1, but this gene call is untestable without DNA. The CDR3 is made up of 15 amino acids. Per the germline V gene, CDR1 is SGHRS and CDR2 is YFSETQ.

J is TRBJ2-7 and V is TRBV10-3; TCRdb's D call, TRBD1, is unchecked because there is no DNA. Germline V CDR1 and CDR2: ENHRY, SYGVKD. This CDR3 is built from 12 residues. The CDR3 is CAIRTVSYEQYF.

The chain has TRBV5-1 and TRBJ2-7. This CDR3 contains 13 residues. Germline-derived CDR1 and CDR2 are SGHRS and YFSETQ. CDR3 sequence reads: CASSVGRTYEQYF.

The V gene is TRBV7-3, the J gene TRBJ2-1. Germline V gives CDR1 SGHTA, CDR2 FQGTGA. This CDR3 spans 15 amino acids. The CDR3 loop reads CASSRSYLQSDEQFF.

This chain joins TRBV5-1 and TRBJ2-2; the TRBD1 assignment by TCRdb is unverifiable without DNA. Germline V CDR1 and CDR2: SGHRS, YFSETQ. The CDR3 sequence is 16 residues long. The CDR3 sequence: CASRLEGAPWNGELFF.

The genes are TRBV11-1 and TRBJ2-1; TCRdb designates TRBD1, a call that cannot be tested without DNA. The CDR3 sequence is 19 residues long. CDR1 is SGHAT, CDR2 FQDESV, per germline (reference sequence). The CDR3 sequence is CASSPRTDLLWSSYNEQFF.

The rearrangement joins TRBV10-3 to TRBJ2-6; the D gene TCRdb calls, TRBD1, cannot be checked with no DNA. CDR1 is ENHRY and CDR2 is SYGVKD in the germline V gene. This CDR3 comprises 16 residues. CDR3 amino acids: CAIRPGLDSGANVLTF.

This chain joins TRBV11-2 and TRBJ2-5; TCRdb outputs TRBD1, but without DNA this stays unchecked. This CDR3 is 14 amino acids long. The V gene's germline CDR1 is SGHAT and CDR2 FQNNGV. The chain's CDR3 is CASSLVRGGETQYF.

This chain uses TRBV6-2 or TRBV6-3 with TRBJ1-2. Germline loops: CDR1 MNHEY, CDR2 SVGEGT. There are 12 residues in the CDR3. CDR3 loop: CASKGANYGYTF.

The chain employs TRBV7-9 and TRBJ1-5; without DNA, the TCRdb call of TRBD1 cannot be checked. The CDR3 is 15 amino acids. CDR1 is SEHNR and CDR2 is FQNEAQ in the germline V gene (reference sequence). The CDR3 protein is CASSLVGDRVQPQHF.